The 11 T cell receptor beta chains below come from one sample, sequenced in a study of tumor-infiltrating lymphocytes in primary liver carcinoma. Starting material for RNA and DNA co-extraction consisted of about 20-30 mg of unsorted bulk tissue. From about 0.45 ug total RNA, TCR beta cDNA was generated with a primer in the constant region. Each TCR beta library was derived from three nested multiplex PCR rounds that employed slightly modified ARM-PCR. Use of TRBV1-TRBV30 forward primers with a C-beta reverse primer characterized the first two PCR rounds, which lasted 10 cycles each. Using its own MiXCR run on the multiplex PCR reads, TCRdb lists one record per CDR3 protein. The sample includes about 100,000 distinct CDR3 sequences, approximately 70% of them seen just once. The specimen was liver tumor tissue from sampling region 2. Subset reported: tumor region T2, inferior pole. These receptors all come from a woman aged 55-70 years with primary liver carcinoma and hepatitis B virus infection.

V is TRBV11-2 and J is TRBJ2-5; D remains ambiguous. Germline CDR1 and CDR2: SGHAT and FQNNGV. The CDR3 spans 14 residues. The CDR3 region has the DNA TGTTCCATCAGCACGGGCTGGGGTCGGGAGACCCAGTACTTC. As protein: CSISTGWGRETQYF.

Note on this clonotype: A much larger clonotype is one base distant, so this may be a read error. The gene calls are TRBV7-9 and TRBJ1-6, with D perhaps matching TRBD1 (6 bases). Per germline, CDR1 SEHNR and CDR2 FQNEAQ (reference sequence). The CDR3 has 15 residues. The DNA of the CDR3 is TGTGCCAGCAGCCTGACTTCAGGGGTTGATTCACCCCCCCACTTT. Protein product: CASSLTSGVDSPPHF.

In regard to this clonotype: A much larger clone lies one base from this, so it may be a read error. The conserved phenylalanine or tryptophan is not found at the CDR3 terminus, so this likely reflects a read error. The chain links TRBV10-2 to TRBJ2-7, with 10 positions matching TRBD2. Germline CDR1 reads WSHSY; CDR2 reads SAAADI. The CDR3 contains 14 residues. Trimming took 4 bases from V and 6 from J; bases not matched to a gene: 6. CDR3 residues: CASSVKAGGFEQYL. The CDR3 bases are TGCGCCAGCAGTGTGAAAGCGGGAGGGTTCGAGCAGTACCTC.

As concerns this clonotype: Being one base from a much bigger clone, this may be a read error. The chain recombines TRBV5-8 with TRBJ2-5; D remains unclear. V lost 6 bases to trimming and J lost 4 bases, with 7 bases between them. This CDR3 contains 11 residues. Germline CDR1 SGHTS, CDR2 YDEGEE. CDR3: CASNFGETQYF. The CDR3 DNA is TGTGCCAGCAACTTTGGAGAGACCCAGTACTTC.

For this clonotype: Compared with germline, one end of the junction differs, possibly owing to a read error. CDR3 in amino acids: CASSSTGGIETEYF. The CDR3 coding sequence is TGTGCCAGCAGCTCCACCGGAGGGATAGAGACCGAGTACTTC. The rearrangement joins TRBV11-2 to TRBJ2-5; perhaps TRBD2 as D (6 bases). CDR1 is SGHAT, CDR2 FQNNGV, per germline. The CDR3 loop spans 14 amino acids.

About this clonotype: Relative to the germline gene, one junction end is altered; a read error may explain this. The rearrangement joins TRBV12-3 or TRBV12-4 to TRBJ1-1; weak D call: TRBD1 (5 bases). The CDR3 totals 12 residues. The CDR3 DNA is TGTACCAGCAGCCGGGGCCTCAGGGTGGCTTTCTTT. Its translation is CTSSRGLRVAFF.

Note on this clonotype: The CDR3 end shows no conserved phenylalanine or tryptophan, and so a read error is likely. The DNA is omitted, as the CDR3 cannot be located on it reliably, and the CDR3 follows TCRdb's listing. The genes are TRBV11-2 and TRBJ2-1; the D call TRBD2 from the table was never checked on the DNA. The length of the CDR3 is 16 amino acids, counting both ends. Looked up from germline, CDR1 is SGHAT and CDR2 is FQNNGV. This CDR3 reads CASSLGGEGSYNERFC.

V gene TRBV7-3 combines with J gene TRBJ2-1; 10 positions agree with TRBD1. Looked up from germline, CDR1 is SGHTA and CDR2 is FQGTGA. The CDR3 covers 15 residues. J gave up 6 bases and V 5 bases, and 7 bases lay outside the gene matches. In DNA, the CDR3 is TGTGCCAGCAGCCCCGGACAGGGGGGTATCAATGAGCAGTTCTTC. Its translation: CASSPGQGGINEQFF.

This clonotype was observed once. The chain uses TRBV6-5 and TRBJ2-1, with TRBD2 matching 8 bases. Germline CDR1 is MNHEY and CDR2 is SVGAGI. V shed 4 bases, J shed 9 bases, and the junction held 17 bases outside the gene matches. The CDR3 extends over 17 amino acids. As DNA, the CDR3 is TGTGCCAGCAGTTCTCCCGGACTAGCAGGAGTAGGCAGTGAGCAGTTCTTC. This sequence encodes CASSSPGLAGVGSEQFF.

This clonotype was observed a few times. Since no conserved phenylalanine or tryptophan closes the CDR3, a read error is the likely cause. The DNA is omitted, as the CDR3 cannot be located on it reliably, and the CDR3 follows TCRdb's listing. The chain couples TRBV10-1 to TRBJ1-6; no check of the table's D call, TRBD1, against the DNA was made. The CDR3 extends over 13 residues, inclusive of both ends. Looked up from germline, CDR1 is WNHNN and CDR2 is SYGVQD (reference sequence). The chain's CDR3 is CASSGTKNSPPHY.

This clonotype was found many times. The chain uses TRBV14 and TRBJ2-1; 10 positions match TRBD2. The junction had 9 bases not matched to a gene; V was cut back by 4 bases and J by 6 bases. The CDR3 is made up of 16 amino acids. Germline V lookup: CDR1 SGHDN, CDR2 FVKESK. DNA of the CDR3: TGTGCCAGCAGCCCGCTAAGCGGGAGGGCCCTCAATGAGCAGTTCTTC. It translates to CASSPLSGRALNEQFF. Filled out from reference TRBV14 and TRBJ2-1, the complete variable domain reads EAGVTQFPSHSVIEKGQTVTLRCDPISGHDNLYWYRRVMGKEIKFLLHFVKESKQDESGMPNNRFLAERTGGTYSTLKVQPAELEDSGVYFCASSPLSGRALNEQFFGPGTRLTVL.